The rows below give T cell receptor beta chains drawn from one sample of a study of beta chain features in type 1 diabetes. The protocol was immunoSEQ multiplex PCR, while the TCRdb copy is restricted to in-frame clones and leaves out a portion. In the table there are 900,000 or so clones, 17% of which are singletons. The sequenced sample was naive CD4+ T cells from blood. These receptors were obtained from a woman under 30 in good health. Each CDR3 is given with its conserved first and last residue. Each record gives: clone size, V gene, J gene, D gene, CDR3 length, CDR3 DNA, CDR3 protein. D genes are given only for firm matches. Expanded clones are given a class, and other clones once, few, many or no size at all.

.	TRBV9	TRBJ1-6	.	14	TGTGCCAGCAGCGTGGGACAACATAATTCACCCCTCCACTTT	CASSVGQHNSPLHF
.	TRBV7-9	TRBJ2-6	TRBD1	19	TGTGCCAGCAGCTTTGGGGCTGGGACAGGGGTCGGTGGGGCCAACGTCCTGACTTTC	CASSFGAGTGVGGANVLTF
.	TRBV7-2	TRBJ2-1	TRBD2	16	TGTGCCAGCAGCTTGATTACTAGCGGGAGGTACAATGAGCAGTTCTTC	CASSLITSGRYNEQFF
.	TRBV18	TRBJ2-7	.	16	TGTGCCAGCTCACGAATAACCGGGACCGTCTCTAACGAGCAGTACTTC	CASSRITGTVSNEQYF
.	TRBV6-5	TRBJ2-7	TRBD2	14	TGTGCCAGCAGTCCCGGGACTAGCTTCTACGAGCAGTACTTC	CASSPGTSFYEQYF
.	TRBV7-2	TRBJ1-4	.	14	TGTGCCAGCAGCTCCACGACAGGCAGTGAAAAACTGTTTTTT	CASSSTTGSEKLFF
.	TRBV18	TRBJ1-1	.	15	TGTGCCAGCTCACCACCACGGGGGATGAACACTGAAGCTTTCTTT	CASSPPRGMNTEAFF
few	TRBV29-1	TRBJ1-1	TRBD1	13	TGCAGCGTTGCCCGGGACAGGAACACTGAAGCTTTCTTT	CSVARDRNTEAFF
.	TRBV10-3	TRBJ1-5	.	13	TGTGCCATCAGTGAGTCTTTGCGGCAGCCCCAGCATTTT	CAISESLRQPQHF
.	TRBV20-1	TRBJ1-2	.	11	TGCAGTGCTGGGACATCATATGGCTACACCTTC	CSAGTSYGYTF
few	TRBV20-1	TRBJ1-2	.	11	TGCAGTGCTAGTGGCACGTATGGCTACACCTTC	CSASGTYGYTF
few	TRBV6-6	TRBJ2-2	.	16	TGTGCCAGCAGTTACTCGACTGGAGGTGACACCGGGGAGCTGTTTTTT	CASSYSTGGDTGELFF
.	TRBV20-1	TRBJ2-1	.	11	TGCAGTGCTAGCTCCGCGAATGAGCAGTTCTTC	CSASSANEQFF
.	TRBV10-3	TRBJ1-1	TRBD1	14	TGTGCCATCAGTGAGTCTGGGACAGGGTATGGAGCTTTCTTT	CAISESGTGYGAFF
few	TRBV29-1	TRBJ2-1	TRBD2	16	TGCAGCGTTGTAGGCCCGACTAGCGGGAGGGCCAATGAGCAGTTCTTC	CSVVGPTSGRANEQFF
.	TRBV27	TRBJ2-1	.	16	TGTGCCAGCAGTTCACCTCAGGGGCCCTACTACAATGAGCAGTTCTTC	CASSSPQGPYYNEQFF
.	TRBV7-9	TRBJ2-7	TRBD1	14	TGTGCCAGCACCCCCTTACAGGGGGTCCACGAGCAGTACTTC	CASTPLQGVHEQYF